These 16 T cell receptor beta chains were all obtained from the same sample, sequenced in a study of T cells expressing NK-cell markers. TCRdb reprocessed the 5' RACE reads, with one entry per CDR3 protein and no DNA. The sample's table shows 500,000 or so distinct CDR3 sequences. Material for sequencing was blood T cells: a sorted CD56 or NKG2C T cell subset, CD4+ or CD8+ T cells, or bulk PBMC T cells (not recorded which). The receptors here all came from a man between 18 and 35 years old in good health.

This chain's CDR3 is CSAEAGFEQYF. The genes are TRBV20-1 and TRBJ2-7; TCRdb selects TRBD2, and the lack of DNA leaves this call unchecked. Germline loops: CDR1 DFQATT, CDR2 SNEGSKA (reference sequence). This CDR3 is 11 amino acids long.

The V call is TRBV5-1, the J call TRBJ2-1; TCRdb reports TRBD1, a call that lacks DNA to check it against. CDR1 is SGHRS, CDR2 YFSETQ, per germline. This CDR3 is 16 amino acids long. CDR3 loop: CASSLNGGRSNNEQFF.

The chain recombines TRBV10-1 with TRBJ2-4; the D call from TCRdb, TRBD2, cannot be confirmed without DNA. Germline V gene data show CDR1 as WNHNN and CDR2 as SYGVQD (reference sequence). The CDR3 has 18 residues. The CDR3 loop is CASSAGTSGSQAKNIQYF.

The rearrangement uses TRBV6-2 or TRBV6-3 and TRBJ2-3; the TRBD1 assignment by TCRdb is unverifiable without DNA. The CDR3 runs 14 residues. Germline CDR1 reads MNHEY; CDR2 reads SVGEGT. The CDR3 protein is CASQLTSRADTQYF.

The genes are TRBV12-3 or TRBV12-4 and TRBJ2-7; TCRdb outputs TRBD1, but without DNA this stays unchecked. CDR3 length: 14 residues. The CDR3 sequence: CASSDTGGGYEQYF.

V gene TRBV20-1 combines with J gene TRBJ2-7; TCRdb's D call of TRBD2 is untestable without DNA. The CDR3 totals 15 residues. Germline V gene lookup returns CDR1 DFQATT and CDR2 SNEGSKA (reference sequence). CDR3 amino acids: CSASGGLAGGNEQYF.

The V call is TRBV7-9, the J call TRBJ2-4; the D gene TCRdb calls, TRBD2, cannot be checked with no DNA. CDR1 is SEHNR, CDR2 FQNEAQ, per germline (reference sequence). The CDR3 consists of 16 residues. CDR3 sequence: CASSSRLAGGKNIQYF.

This chain uses TRBV21-1 with TRBJ1-4; TCRdb's D gene call, TRBD1, goes unchecked for lack of DNA. TRBV21-1 is a listed pseudogene. The CDR3 totals 15 residues. Here the CDR3 reads CASSKAGPGGEKLFF.

The chain has TRBV5-1 and TRBJ2-5; there is no DNA to check the TCRdb D call of TRBD2. The germline V gene encodes CDR1 SGHRS and CDR2 YFSETQ. This CDR3 region has 18 residues. The CDR3 sequence: CASSFGTSGRAWQETQYF.

V is TRBV4-1 and J is TRBJ1-1. Germline-derived CDR1 and CDR2 are MGHRA and YSYEKL. This CDR3 comprises 14 residues. The CDR3 region is CASSLTDWNTEAFF.

V gene TRBV7-9 combines with J gene TRBJ2-3; without DNA, the TCRdb call of TRBD1 cannot be checked. The CDR3 contains 16 residues. Germline values: CDR1 SEHNR, CDR2 FQNEAQ (reference sequence). CDR3: CASSLPGGQATDTQYF.

The chain has TRBV11-2 and TRBJ2-2; TCRdb returns TRBD1, unconfirmable since there is no DNA. The CDR3 has 15 amino acids. CDR1 and CDR2 (germline): SGHAT, FQNNGV. CDR3 sequence reads: CASSPPGSNTGELFF.

This rearrangement joins TRBV20-1 to TRBJ2-5. Germline CDR1 and CDR2: DFQATT and SNEGSKA (reference sequence). The CDR3 totals 14 residues. The CDR3 region is CSATKTGSEETQYF.

V usage is TRBV3-1 and J usage is TRBJ2-2. This CDR3 is built from 14 residues. Germline V CDR1 and CDR2: LGHDT, YNNKEL (reference sequence). CDR3 residues: CASSLDRRYGELFF.

This sequence joins TRBV4-3 and TRBJ2-2; the TCRdb call, TRBD1, lacks DNA for checking. CDR3 length: 17 residues. CDR1 and CDR2 from the germline V gene are LGHNA and YSLEER. The CDR3 here is CASSQDNGQGYSGELFF.

The V call is TRBV12-3 or TRBV12-4, the J call TRBJ2-1; the D call from TCRdb, TRBD1, cannot be confirmed without DNA. This CDR3 has 17 amino acids. The CDR3 region is CASTLGQGAGMYNEQFF.